A selection of T cell receptor beta chains follows, all from one sample in a study of vaccination effects on CD4 cells after COVID-19. Their antigen targets remain unknown. The assay was immunoSEQ multiplex PCR, and TCRdb's table has in-frame clones only and misses some. The data show tens of thousands of clones, around 67% seen once. Material: CD4+ T cells from PBMCs cultured without peptide, obtained after COVID-19 vaccination. The origin of the receptors is a human donor who received a COVID-19 vaccine. The CDR3 runs from the conserved cysteine through the conserved F or W. Fields, in order: V gene, J gene, CDR3 protein.

>TRBV19|TRBJ1-5
CASTTQGRQPQHF
>TRBV19|TRBJ2-1
CASSEDYSYNEQFF
>TRBV15|TRBJ2-1
CATSRDALAGGPYYNEQFF
>TRBV3-1/TRBV3-2|TRBJ2-1
CASSPPGQKSSYNEQFF
>TRBV2|TRBJ1-1
CASSAQGVMNTEAFF
>TRBV5-1|TRBJ1-2
CASSFTGGEGYGYTF
>TRBV7-9|TRBJ1-2
CASSLERGVGGYTF
>TRBV3-1/TRBV3-2|TRBJ2-6
CASSLGGANVLTF
>TRBV28|TRBJ1-1
CASSSRTAPQNTEAFF
>TRBV13|TRBJ2-3
CASSLPPTDTQYF
>TRBV18|TRBJ1-1
CASSSDQLQNTEAFF
>TRBV18|TRBJ1-1
CASSPPPGNTEAFF
>TRBV5-1|TRBJ1-6
CASSVFGEGSSPLHF
>TRBV6-5|TRBJ1-5
CASMGVGADQPQHF
>TRBV7-2|TRBJ1-2
CASSLWGGYTF
>TRBV3-1/TRBV3-2|TRBJ1-3
CASSLRIGTAGNTIYF
>TRBV18|TRBJ1-1
CASSEQGGNTEAFF
>TRBV24-1|TRBJ1-6
CATSLGGNSPLHF
>TRBV5-1|TRBJ1-5
CASSPSGDSNQPQHF
>TRBV5-1|TRBJ1-2
CASTQVTGSNYGYTF
>TRBV18|TRBJ2-3
CASSSQWGDTQYF
>TRBV12-3/TRBV12-4|TRBJ1-2
CASADNYGYTF
>TRBV5-8|TRBJ2-2
CASSLAGGRVGELFF
>TRBV19|TRBJ1-4
CASSRTSQSEKLFF
>TRBV11-2|TRBJ2-2
CASSSLQGGRGELFF
>TRBV4-3|TRBJ1-1
CASSQDGQGGTEAFF
>TRBV2|TRBJ1-1
CASRATVNTEAFF
>TRBV23-1|TRBJ1-6
CASSQAGGRESPLHF
>TRBV2|TRBJ1-5
CASSPPNQPQHF
>TRBV7-5|TRBJ2-5
CARSLVSPGTQETQYF
>TRBV3-1/TRBV3-2|TRBJ1-3
CASSHGPDRSF
>TRBV19|TRBJ1-5
CASSSTGGPQPQHF
>TRBV28|TRBJ1-5
CASSLIGENQPQHF
>TRBV5-1|TRBJ1-5
CASSTGTGTGQPQHF
>TRBV3-1/TRBV3-2|TRBJ2-3
CASSRWTSGGSTDTQYF
>TRBV28|TRBJ2-1
CASSLKSTRRPFF
>TRBV11-2|TRBJ1-4
CASSPRSREKLFF
>TRBV30|TRBJ1-1
CAWKRFVSTEAFF
>TRBV7-2|TRBJ1-4
CASRWAPNEKLFF
>TRBV5-1|TRBJ1-1
CASSKKNYRDEAFF
>TRBV7-9|TRBJ2-1
CASSLVAPGDNEQFF
>TRBV5-8|TRBJ1-3
CASSLGQPGNTIYF